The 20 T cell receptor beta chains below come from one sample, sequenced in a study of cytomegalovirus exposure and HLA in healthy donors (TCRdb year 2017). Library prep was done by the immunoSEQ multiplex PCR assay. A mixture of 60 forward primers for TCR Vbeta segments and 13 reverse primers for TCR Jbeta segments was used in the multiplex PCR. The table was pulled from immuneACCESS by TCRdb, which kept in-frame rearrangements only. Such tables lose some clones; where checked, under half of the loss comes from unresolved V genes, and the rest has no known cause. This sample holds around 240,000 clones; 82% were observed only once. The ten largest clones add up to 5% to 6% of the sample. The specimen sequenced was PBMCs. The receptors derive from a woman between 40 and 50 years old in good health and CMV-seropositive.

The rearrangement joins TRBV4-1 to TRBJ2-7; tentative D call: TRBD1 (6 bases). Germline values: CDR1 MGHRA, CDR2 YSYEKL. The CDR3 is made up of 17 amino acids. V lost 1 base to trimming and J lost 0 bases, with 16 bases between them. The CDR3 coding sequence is TGCGCCAGCAGCCAAGGGGGAAGAAGGGACACCTCCTACGAGCAGTACTTC. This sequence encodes CASSQGGRRDTSYEQYF.

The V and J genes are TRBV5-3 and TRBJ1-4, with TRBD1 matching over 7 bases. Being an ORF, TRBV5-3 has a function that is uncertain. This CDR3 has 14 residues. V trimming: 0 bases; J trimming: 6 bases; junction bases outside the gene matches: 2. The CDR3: CARSLGQGDEKLFF. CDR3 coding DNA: TGTGCCAGAAGCTTGGGACAGGGAGATGAAAAACTGTTTTTT.

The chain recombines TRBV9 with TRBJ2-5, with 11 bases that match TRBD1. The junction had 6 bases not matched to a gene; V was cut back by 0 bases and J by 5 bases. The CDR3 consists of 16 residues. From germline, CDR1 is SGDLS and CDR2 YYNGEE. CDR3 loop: CASSVAGQGGLETQYF. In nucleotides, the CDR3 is TGTGCCAGCAGCGTAGCGGGACAGGGGGGCTTGGAGACCCAGTACTTC. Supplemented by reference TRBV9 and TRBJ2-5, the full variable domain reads DSGVTQTPKHLITATGQRVTLRCSPRSGDLSVYWYQQSLDQGLQFLIQYYNGEERAKGNILERFSAQQFPDLHSELNLSSLELGDSALYFCASSVAGQGGLETQYFGPGTRLLVL.

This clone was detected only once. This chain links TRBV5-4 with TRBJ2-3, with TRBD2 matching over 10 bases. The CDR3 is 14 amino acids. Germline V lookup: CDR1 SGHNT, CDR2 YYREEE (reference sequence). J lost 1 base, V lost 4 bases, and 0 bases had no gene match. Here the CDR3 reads CASSTSGGTDTQYF. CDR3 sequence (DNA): TGTGCCAGCAGCACTAGCGGGGGCACAGATACGCAGTATTTT.

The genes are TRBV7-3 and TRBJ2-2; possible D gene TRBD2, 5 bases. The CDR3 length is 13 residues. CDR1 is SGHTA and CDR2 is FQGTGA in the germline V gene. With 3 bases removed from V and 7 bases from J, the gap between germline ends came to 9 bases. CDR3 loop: CASSFTGDGELFF. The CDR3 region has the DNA TGTGCCAGCAGCTTTACCGGGGACGGGGAGCTGTTTTTT. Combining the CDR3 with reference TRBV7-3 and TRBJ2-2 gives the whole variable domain GAGVSQTPSNKVTEKGKYVELRCDPISGHTALYWYRQSLGQGPEFLIYFQGTGAADDSGLPNDRFFAVRPEGSVSTLKIQRTERGDSAVYLCASSFTGDGELFFGEGSRLTVL.

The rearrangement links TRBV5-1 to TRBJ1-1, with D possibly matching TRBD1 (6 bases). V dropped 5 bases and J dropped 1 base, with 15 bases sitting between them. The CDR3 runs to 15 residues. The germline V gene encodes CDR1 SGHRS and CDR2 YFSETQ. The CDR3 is CASRWGHGTNTEAFF. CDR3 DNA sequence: TGCGCCAGCAGATGGGGACACGGGACGAACACTGAAGCTTTCTTT.

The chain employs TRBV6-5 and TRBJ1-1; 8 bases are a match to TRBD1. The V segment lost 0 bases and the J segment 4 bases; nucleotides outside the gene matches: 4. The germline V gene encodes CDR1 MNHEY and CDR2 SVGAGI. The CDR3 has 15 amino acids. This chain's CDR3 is CASSYSGQGGTEAFF. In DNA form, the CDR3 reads TGTGCCAGCAGTTACTCTGGACAGGGAGGCACTGAAGCTTTCTTT.

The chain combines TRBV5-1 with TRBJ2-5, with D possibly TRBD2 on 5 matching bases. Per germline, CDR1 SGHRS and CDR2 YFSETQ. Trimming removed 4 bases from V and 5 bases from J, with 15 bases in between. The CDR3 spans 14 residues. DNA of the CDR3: TGCGCCAGCAGCGGAGGAACTCCGGCGGAGACCCAGTACTTC. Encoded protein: CASSGGTPAETQYF.

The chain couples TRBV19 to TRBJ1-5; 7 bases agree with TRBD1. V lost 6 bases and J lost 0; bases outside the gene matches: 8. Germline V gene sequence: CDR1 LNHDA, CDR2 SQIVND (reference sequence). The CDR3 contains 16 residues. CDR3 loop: CASRRDSRYSNQPQHF. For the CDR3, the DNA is TGTGCCAGTAGAAGGGACAGCCGCTATAGCAATCAGCCCCAGCATTTT.

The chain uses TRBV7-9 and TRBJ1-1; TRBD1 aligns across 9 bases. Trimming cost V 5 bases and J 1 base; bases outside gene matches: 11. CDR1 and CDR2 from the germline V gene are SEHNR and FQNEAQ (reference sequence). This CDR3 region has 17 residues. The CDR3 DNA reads TGTGCCAGCAGCCCGACAGGGGGTCATGGTGCGAACACTGAAGCTTTCTTT. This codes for CASSPTGGHGANTEAFF.

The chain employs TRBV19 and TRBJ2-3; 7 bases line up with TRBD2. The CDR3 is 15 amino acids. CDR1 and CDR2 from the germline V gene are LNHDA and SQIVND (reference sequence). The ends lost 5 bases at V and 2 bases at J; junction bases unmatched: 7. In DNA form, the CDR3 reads TGTGCCAGTAGTGGAGGACTAGTCTACACAGATACGCAGTATTTT. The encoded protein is CASSGGLVYTDTQYF.

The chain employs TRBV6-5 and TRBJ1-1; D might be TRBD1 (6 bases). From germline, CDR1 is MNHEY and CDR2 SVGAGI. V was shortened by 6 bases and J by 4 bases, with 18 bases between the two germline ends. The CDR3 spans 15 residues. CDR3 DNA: TGTGCCAGCAGCCACGGGGGGGCTGGGAGCACTGAAGCTTTCTTT. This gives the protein CASSHGGAGSTEAFF.

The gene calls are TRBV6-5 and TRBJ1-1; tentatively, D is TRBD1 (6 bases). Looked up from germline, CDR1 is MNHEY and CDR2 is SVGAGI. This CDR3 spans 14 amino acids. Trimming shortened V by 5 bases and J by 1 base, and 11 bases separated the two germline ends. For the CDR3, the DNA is TGTGCCAGCAGTGAACAGGGCGCGAACACTGAAGCTTTCTTT. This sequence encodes CASSEQGANTEAFF.

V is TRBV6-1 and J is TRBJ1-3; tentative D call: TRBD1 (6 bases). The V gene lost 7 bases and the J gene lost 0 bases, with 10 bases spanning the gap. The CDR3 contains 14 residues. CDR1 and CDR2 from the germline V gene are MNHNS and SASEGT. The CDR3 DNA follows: TGTGCCAGCACTGGACAGCTCTCTGGAAACACCATATATTTT. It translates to CASTGQLSGNTIYF.

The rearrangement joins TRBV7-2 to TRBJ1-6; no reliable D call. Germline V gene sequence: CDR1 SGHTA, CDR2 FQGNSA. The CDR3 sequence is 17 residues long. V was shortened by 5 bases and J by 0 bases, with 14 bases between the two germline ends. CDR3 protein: CASSPSEGSSYNSPLHF. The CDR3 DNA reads TGTGCCAGCAGCCCCTCAGAGGGAAGCTCCTATAATTCACCCCTCCACTTT.

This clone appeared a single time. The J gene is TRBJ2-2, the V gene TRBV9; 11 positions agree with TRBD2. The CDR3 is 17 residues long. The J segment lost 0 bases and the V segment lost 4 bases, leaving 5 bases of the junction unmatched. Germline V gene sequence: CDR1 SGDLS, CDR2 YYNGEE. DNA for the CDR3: TGTGCCAGCAGCCCTACTAGCGGGGGTCCGAACACCGGGGAGCTGTTTTTT. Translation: CASSPTSGGPNTGELFF.

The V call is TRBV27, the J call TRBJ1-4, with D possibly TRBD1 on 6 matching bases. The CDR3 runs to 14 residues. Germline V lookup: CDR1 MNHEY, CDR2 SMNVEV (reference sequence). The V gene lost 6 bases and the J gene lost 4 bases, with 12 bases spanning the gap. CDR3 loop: CASRRTVLNEKLFF. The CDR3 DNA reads TGTGCCAGCAGAAGGACAGTTCTTAATGAAAAACTGTTTTTT.

As DNA, the CDR3 is TGTGCCAGCTCACCAACGGGACAGAGCAACTACGAGCAGTACTTC. Protein sequence: CASSPTGQSNYEQYF. The rearrangement links TRBV18 to TRBJ2-7; 7 bases align to TRBD1. The CDR3 runs to 15 residues. Germline loops: CDR1 KGHSH, CDR2 LQKENI. V was pared by 2 bases and J by 3 bases, with 7 bases of the junction left unmatched.

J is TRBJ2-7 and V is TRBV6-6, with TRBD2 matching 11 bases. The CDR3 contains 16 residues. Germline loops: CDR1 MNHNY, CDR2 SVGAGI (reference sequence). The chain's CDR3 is CPVEIPSGGSTYEQYF. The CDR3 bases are TGTCCTGTAGAAATTCCTAGCGGGGGGTCGACCTACGAGCAGTACTTC.

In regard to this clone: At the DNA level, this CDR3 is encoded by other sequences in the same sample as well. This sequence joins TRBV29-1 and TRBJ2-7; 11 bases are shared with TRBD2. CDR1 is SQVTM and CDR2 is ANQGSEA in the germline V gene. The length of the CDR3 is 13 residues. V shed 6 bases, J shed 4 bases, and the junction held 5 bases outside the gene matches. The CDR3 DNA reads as TGCAGCGTGAGGACTAGCGGGTCATACGAGCAGTACTTC. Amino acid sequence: CSVRTSGSYEQYF.